This T cell receptor beta chain was sequenced during a study of blood T cell repertoires in COVID-19. Libraries were prepared by immunoSEQ multiplex PCR; TCRdb keeps only in-frame clonotypes and omits some of them. The sample has 250,000 to 350,000 clones, 90% seen once. Trimming cost V 2 bases and J 5 bases, with 13 bases left between them. Looked up from germline, CDR1 is SEHNR and CDR2 is FQNEAQ (reference sequence). The CDR3 has 14 residues. The clonotype originates from a man in his fifties or sixties who had recovered from COVID-19. Sequences were obtained from PBMCs or T cells enriched from blood (not recorded which). The chain carries TRBV7-9 and TRBJ2-7, with D possibly TRBD1 on 5 matching bases. The CDR3 DNA reads TGTGCCAGCAGCTTAAGGTCTTTGGGGCACGAGCAGTACTTC. This translates into CASSLRSLGHEQYF.